Listed below are T cell receptor beta chains from one sample, sequenced in a study of T cell responses to AZD1222 COVID-19 vaccine. Data came from immunoSEQ multiplex PCR; TCRdb stores just in-frame clones and leaves some out. The sample has about 150,000 clones, approximately 90% seen once. The material was peripheral blood, obtained on day 0 of MenACWY control vaccination. These receptors came from an adult in good health. The CDR3 runs from the conserved cysteine through the conserved F or W. The order of the fields is clone size, D gene, V gene, J gene, CDR3 protein, CDR3 DNA. The D gene is left open where the match is weak. Clone size is not always given. Where it is, it says once, few, many or a class for expanded clones.

NA	NA	TRBV7-3	TRBJ1-1	CASSQGSNTEAFF	TGTGCCAGCAGCCAGGGGTCGAACACTGAAGCTTTCTTT
few	TRBD2	TRBV6-4	TRBJ2-1	CASSTSEIYNEQFF	TGTGCCAGCAGCACTAGCGAGATTTACAATGAGCAGTTCTTC
NA	NA	TRBV6-5	TRBJ1-2	CASSPDRYGYTF	TGTGCCAGCAGCCCCGACCGCTATGGCTACACCTTC
NA	NA	TRBV4-1	TRBJ2-2	CASSLNRSPQGELFF	TGCGCCAGCAGCCTCAACAGAAGCCCCCAGGGGGAGCTGTTTTTT
NA	NA	TRBV28	TRBJ1-2	CASSEQGPNYGYTF	TGTGCCAGCAGTGAACAGGGTCCAAACTATGGCTACACCTTC
NA	NA	TRBV6-5	TRBJ1-1	CASSYVRLGNTEAFF	TGTGCCAGCAGTTACGTTCGGCTCGGGAACACTGAAGCTTTCTTT
NA	TRBD1	TRBV12-5	TRBJ1-1	CASGPQGLNTEAFF	TGTGCTAGTGGGCCACAGGGGTTGAACACTGAAGCTTTCTTT
NA	TRBD2	TRBV20-1	TRBJ2-7	CSLAGGGEQYF	TGCAGTCTAGCGGGAGGGGGCGAGCAGTACTTC
NA	TRBD1	TRBV7-9	TRBJ1-1	CASSLALTGGQTEAFF	TGTGCCAGCAGCTTAGCGCTGACAGGGGGCCAAACTGAAGCTTTCTTT
NA	NA	TRBV3-1/TRBV3-2	TRBJ2-1	CASSQGAGLDEQFF	TGTGCCAGCAGCCAAGGAGCAGGGTTGGATGAGCAGTTCTTC
NA	NA	TRBV7-9	TRBJ1-4	CASSSQNRNEKLFF	TGTGCCAGCAGCTCCCAGAACCGGAATGAAAAACTGTTTTTT
NA	NA	TRBV7-2	TRBJ2-5	CASSYTGWGETQYF	TGTGCCAGCAGTTACACAGGGTGGGGGGAGACCCAGTACTTC
NA	TRBD2	TRBV18	TRBJ2-5	CASSATSRETQYF	TGTGCCAGCTCAGCGACTAGCCGAGAGACCCAGTACTTC
few	NA	TRBV30	TRBJ1-3	CAWSKGNTIYF	TGTGCCTGGAGTAAAGGAAACACCATATATTTT
NA	NA	TRBV2	TRBJ1-1	CASSSRGGTEAFF	TGTGCCAGCAGTAGCAGGGGCGGGACTGAAGCTTTCTTT
NA	NA	TRBV28	TRBJ2-7	CASSGRTHGTVEQYF	TGTGCCAGCAGTGGTCGGACTCACGGCACGGTCGAGCAGTACTTC
NA	NA	TRBV29-1	TRBJ1-2	CSVETSGYPGGYTF	TGCAGCGTTGAAACCTCGGGTTATCCTGGGGGCTACACCTTC
once	NA	TRBV28	TRBJ2-7	CASSQRAGTISYEQYF	TGTGCCAGCAGCCAAAGGGCGGGAACGATCTCCTACGAGCAGTACTTC
NA	NA	TRBV19	TRBJ1-1	CASSVTVNTEAFF	TGTGCCAGTAGTGTGACAGTGAACACTGAAGCTTTCTTT
few	TRBD2	TRBV4-1	TRBJ2-1	CASSLIAGTYNEQFF	TGCGCCAGCAGCCTCATAGCGGGAACCTACAATGAGCAGTTCTTC
few	TRBD1	TRBV19	TRBJ1-1	CASSSGQGVGNTEAFF	TGTGCCAGTAGTAGCGGACAGGGCGTCGGGAACACTGAAGCTTTCTTT
NA	NA	TRBV6-2/TRBV6-3	TRBJ2-5	CASSYLPLRETQYF	TGTGCCAGCAGTTACCTGCCCCTCCGGGAGACCCAGTACTTC
NA	NA	TRBV12-3/TRBV12-4	TRBJ1-5	CASSWGINQPQHF	TGTGCCAGCTCTTGGGGGATCAATCAGCCCCAGCATTTT
NA	NA	TRBV5-5	TRBJ2-1	CASSFIRQVGYNEQFF	TGTGCCAGCAGCTTTATTAGGCAGGTCGGGTACAATGAGCAGTTCTTC
NA	NA	TRBV6-5	TRBJ1-1	CASSYSLGTEAFF	TGTGCCAGCAGTTATAGTCTCGGCACTGAAGCTTTCTTT
NA	NA	TRBV10-3	TRBJ2-7	CAISPSRAADNHEQYF	TGTGCCATCAGCCCGAGTAGGGCGGCCGACAACCACGAGCAGTACTTC
NA	TRBD2	TRBV7-9	TRBJ2-1	CASSSLSSGRYNEQFF	TGTGCCAGCAGCTCGCTTTCTAGCGGGAGGTACAATGAGCAGTTCTTC
NA	NA	TRBV7-2	TRBJ2-7	CASSLWGFDEQYF	TGTGCCAGCAGCTTGTGGGGATTCGACGAGCAGTACTTC
NA	NA	TRBV29-1	TRBJ1-4	CSVARGREKLFF	TGCAGCGTTGCCAGGGGCAGGGAAAAACTGTTTTTT
once	NA	TRBV24-1	TRBJ2-7	CATSDFNEQYF	TGTGCCACCAGTGATTTTAACGAGCAGTACTTC
once	NA	TRBV4-3	TRBJ2-1	CASSQGVDSEQFF	TGCGCCAGCAGCCAAGGGGTCGACAGTGAGCAGTTCTTC
NA	TRBD2	TRBV18	TRBJ2-1	CASSPSATALAGYNEQFF	TGTGCCAGCTCCCCATCCGCGACGGCACTAGCGGGATACAATGAGCAGTTCTTC
NA	NA	TRBV7-9	TRBJ1-4	CASSFQGPTNEKLFF	TGTGCCAGCAGCTTTCAGGGGCCAACTAATGAAAAACTGTTTTTT
NA	NA	TRBV7-3	TRBJ1-5	CASSPTGTHQPQHF	TGTGCCAGCAGCCCTACAGGGACCCATCAGCCCCAGCATTTT
NA	NA	TRBV28	TRBJ1-2	CASSSGTAYGYTF	TGTGCCAGCAGTTCCGGGACTGCCTATGGCTACACCTTC
NA	NA	TRBV5-1	TRBJ2-2	CASSGTSNTGELFF	TGCGCCAGCAGTGGAACTTCTAACACCGGGGAGCTGTTTTTT
few	NA	TRBV5-1	TRBJ2-7	CASSWGTAGNEQYF	TGCGCCAGCAGCTGGGGGACGGCTGGGAACGAGCAGTACTTC
NA	NA	TRBV19	TRBJ1-2	CASSIFDGQTLEGYTF	TGTGCCAGTAGTATTTTCGACGGACAGACCCTGGAGGGCTACACCTTC
NA	NA	TRBV7-9	TRBJ2-1	CASSLDQGHNEQFF	TGTGCCAGCAGCTTAGATCAGGGTCACAATGAGCAGTTCTTC
NA	TRBD2	TRBV18	TRBJ2-7	CASSPTGLVGTYEQYF	TGTGCCAGCTCACCTACTGGACTAGTAGGGACCTACGAGCAGTACTTC
NA	NA	TRBV7-5	TRBJ2-7	CARSLFGQGGMTYEQYF	TGTGCCAGAAGCTTATTCGGACAGGGAGGTATGACCTACGAGCAGTACTTC
NA	NA	TRBV7-2	TRBJ1-2	CASSQTGNYGYTF	TGTGCCAGCAGCCAGACGGGGAACTATGGCTACACCTTC
NA	NA	TRBV7-2	TRBJ1-2	CASSLESQGENGYTF	TGTGCCAGCAGCTTAGAGTCGCAGGGCGAAAATGGCTACACCTTC
NA	NA	TRBV12-3/TRBV12-4	TRBJ1-2	CASGWGDGYTF	TGTGCCAGCGGATGGGGGGATGGCTACACCTTC
NA	NA	TRBV21-1	TRBJ2-5	CASSKEVPIGETQYF	TGTGCCAGCAGCAAAGAGGTCCCTATCGGAGAGACCCAGTACTTC
NA	NA	TRBV9	TRBJ2-3	CASSGSGSADTQYF	TGTGCCAGCAGCGGTTCAGGGTCAGCAGATACGCAGTATTTT
NA	TRBD1	TRBV7-9	TRBJ2-1	CASSSAWTGAGNEQFF	TGTGCCAGCAGCTCTGCTTGGACAGGGGCAGGGAATGAGCAGTTCTTC
once	TRBD1	TRBV5-4	TRBJ1-1	CASSRTGGTEAFF	TGTGCCAGCAGCCGGACAGGGGGCACTGAAGCTTTCTTT
NA	NA	TRBV6-5	TRBJ2-7	CASSPYSQGTYEQYF	TGTGCCAGCAGCCCCTATTCGCAGGGGACCTACGAGCAGTACTTC
NA	NA	TRBV14	TRBJ1-1	CASSPLERGGTEAFF	TGTGCCAGCAGCCCCCTTGAGAGAGGGGGCACTGAAGCTTTCTTT
once	TRBD1	TRBV5-3	TRBJ1-5	CARSRRTGKSNQPQHF	TGTGCCAGAAGCAGGCGGACAGGGAAATCGAATCAGCCCCAGCATTTT